This T cell receptor beta chain originates from a study of siplizumab effects on memory and regulatory T cells. As regards this clone: Its antigen remains unidentified.

Study observations and caveats: Siplizumab produced a significant reduction in alloreactive sequences that were traceable to unstimulated CD4+ memory cells. Siplizumab cultures yielded proliferating Tregs whose suppressive function was not confirmed.

Assays examined 80,000 to 100,000 TCR templates per sample. The assay was immunoSEQ multiplex PCR, and TCRdb's table has in-frame clones only and misses some. The table has over 80,000 clones, roughly 94% seen once. The germline gives CDR1 DFQATT, CDR2 SNEGSKA (reference sequence). This CDR3 spans 11 amino acids. V gave up 8 bases and J gave up 7 bases; unmatched junction bases: 6. V usage is TRBV20-1 and J usage is TRBJ2-5; TRBD2 matches 8 bases. The sequenced sample consisted of non-Treg CD4+ T cells sorted from blood. The TCR comes from a human donor in good health. CDR3 sequence: CSPSGGGTQYF. For the CDR3, the DNA is TGCAGTCCCTCCGGGGGGGGGACCCAGTACTTC.